A selection of T cell receptor beta chains follows, all from one sample in a study of T cell responses to AZD1222 COVID-19 vaccine. Here immunoSEQ multiplex PCR was the method, and the copy in TCRdb shows in-frame clones only, minus some. The table lists more than 90,000 clones, about 89% of them singletons. The sample in question was peripheral blood, obtained 28 days after the second AZD1222 dose. The receptors were gathered from an adult who received the AZD1222 COVID-19 vaccine. Both conserved end residues are part of each CDR3. A D gene is named only where the DNA matches it firmly. The size field is filled for only some rows; it gives once, few, many or a size class.

size: -
D: TRBD1
V: TRBV4-1
J: TRBJ1-6
CDR3: CASSQGAGGGNSPLHF
DNA: TGCGCCAGCAGCCAAGGGGCAGGGGGTGGGAATTCACCCCTCCACTTT

size: medium-sized
D: TRBD2
V: TRBV5-1
J: TRBJ2-1
CDR3: CASSLSGSNEQFF
DNA: TGCGCCAGCAGCTTAAGCGGGAGCAATGAGCAGTTCTTC

size: -
D: -
V: TRBV27
J: TRBJ1-3
CDR3: CASSSSRPSLLRSGNTIYF
DNA: TGTGCCAGCAGTTCCTCGAGGCCGAGTCTTCTTCGCTCTGGAAACACCATATATTTT

size: -
D: -
V: TRBV7-8
J: TRBJ2-1
CDR3: CASSHSRVPPGLNEQFF
DNA: TGTGCCAGCAGCCACTCCCGGGTCCCGCCCGGCCTAAATGAGCAGTTCTTC

size: -
D: -
V: TRBV7-2
J: TRBJ1-2
CDR3: CASSLDGLFTGGYTF
DNA: TGTGCCAGCAGCTTAGATGGCTTGTTTACCGGAGGCTACACCTTC

size: -
D: TRBD1
V: TRBV7-2
J: TRBJ1-2
CDR3: CASSTDRGSYGYTF
DNA: TGTGCCAGCAGTACCGACAGGGGATCCTATGGCTACACCTTC

size: -
D: TRBD2
V: TRBV28
J: TRBJ2-1
CDR3: CASSLRGTSMNEQFF
DNA: TGTGCCAGCAGTTTAAGGGGGACTAGCATGAATGAGCAGTTCTTC

size: -
D: -
V: TRBV7-2
J: TRBJ1-1
CDR3: CASSLQASGTEAFF
DNA: TGTGCCAGCAGCCTACAGGCGTCCGGCACTGAAGCTTTCTTT

size: -
D: TRBD2
V: TRBV29-1
J: TRBJ2-1
CDR3: CSVRTGPSGRISYNEQFF
DNA: TGCAGCGTCCGGACGGGACCTAGCGGGAGAATCTCCTACAATGAGCAGTTCTTC

size: -
D: -
V: TRBV18
J: TRBJ1-6
CDR3: CASSPSAGVDSPLHF
DNA: TGTGCCAGCTCACCAAGCGCAGGGGTGGATTCACCCCTCCACTTT

size: -
D: -
V: TRBV3-1/TRBV3-2
J: TRBJ2-5
CDR3: CASSPYQETQYF
DNA: TGTGCCAGCAGCCCGTACCAAGAGACCCAGTACTTC

size: -
D: TRBD1
V: TRBV5-1
J: TRBJ2-3
CDR3: CASSSGQTDTQYF
DNA: TGCGCCAGCAGCTCGGGACAGACAGATACGCAGTATTTT

size: -
D: -
V: TRBV9
J: TRBJ1-4
CDR3: CASSASPGWGEKLFF
DNA: TGTGCCAGCAGCGCGTCTCCGGGGTGGGGTGAAAAACTGTTTTTT

size: -
D: TRBD1
V: TRBV11-3
J: TRBJ1-3
CDR3: CASSPTTGAGNTIYF
DNA: TGTGCCAGCAGCCCGACGACAGGGGCTGGAAACACCATATATTTT

size: -
D: TRBD1
V: TRBV6-1
J: TRBJ1-5
CDR3: CASSATGGDRYQPQHF
DNA: TGTGCCAGCAGTGCTACCGGCGGGGACAGATATCAGCCCCAGCATTTT

size: -
D: TRBD1
V: TRBV19
J: TRBJ1-4
CDR3: CASSIVGRGGEKLFF
DNA: TGTGCCAGTAGTATAGTTGGCAGGGGGGGCGAAAAACTGTTTTTT

size: -
D: -
V: TRBV6-1
J: TRBJ1-1
CDR3: CASTLMRTEAFF
DNA: TGTGCCAGCACCTTAATGCGGACTGAAGCTTTCTTT

size: once
D: -
V: TRBV9
J: TRBJ1-1
CDR3: CASSVGPGVNTEAFF
DNA: TGTGCCAGCAGCGTAGGTCCGGGGGTGAACACTGAAGCTTTCTTT

size: -
D: TRBD2
V: TRBV7-6
J: TRBJ2-7
CDR3: CTSSSRLAGRSSYEQYF
DNA: TGTACCAGCAGCTCTAGATTAGCGGGTCGAAGCTCCTACGAGCAGTACTTC

size: once
D: TRBD2
V: TRBV7-9
J: TRBJ2-7
CDR3: CASRTSGPIYEQYF
DNA: TGTGCCAGCAGGACTAGCGGGCCCATCTACGAGCAGTACTTC

size: -
D: -
V: TRBV9
J: TRBJ1-3
CDR3: CASSVSEKSGNTIYF
DNA: TGTGCCAGCAGCGTTTCAGAAAAGTCCGGAAACACCATATATTTT

size: -
D: TRBD2
V: TRBV7-2
J: TRBJ2-7
CDR3: CASSWTSGAYEQYF
DNA: TGTGCCAGCAGCTGGACTAGCGGGGCCTACGAGCAGTACTTC

size: -
D: -
V: TRBV7-2
J: TRBJ2-5
CDR3: CASSLRGPGETQYF
DNA: TGTGCCAGCAGCTTAAGGGGCCCTGGAGAGACCCAGTACTTC

size: -
D: TRBD2
V: TRBV18
J: TRBJ2-2
CDR3: CASSPTSGSRTGELFF
DNA: TGTGCCAGCTCACCAACTAGCGGGAGTCGGACCGGGGAGCTGTTTTTT

size: -
D: TRBD2
V: TRBV4-3
J: TRBJ2-1
CDR3: CASSQESLAAYNEQFF
DNA: TGCGCCAGCAGCCAAGAGTCTCTAGCGGCCTACAATGAGCAGTTCTTC

size: -
D: TRBD1
V: TRBV6-5
J: TRBJ2-1
CDR3: CASRTGSWNYNEQFF
DNA: TGTGCCAGCAGGACAGGGTCCTGGAACTACAATGAGCAGTTCTTC

size: once
D: TRBD2
V: TRBV5-8
J: TRBJ2-1
CDR3: CASSLAAGGPWNEQFF
DNA: TGTGCCAGCAGCTTGGCCGCGGGGGGGCCTTGGAATGAGCAGTTCTTC

size: -
D: TRBD2
V: TRBV28
J: TRBJ2-2
CDR3: CASSFFLRREQTGELFF
DNA: TGTGCCAGCAGTTTCTTCTTAAGGCGGGAGCAAACCGGGGAGCTGTTTTTT

size: -
D: -
V: TRBV7-9
J: TRBJ2-7
CDR3: CASRNSVAGTGTYEQYF
DNA: TGTGCCAGCAGAAATAGCGTAGCGGGGACAGGCACCTACGAGCAGTACTTC

size: -
D: -
V: TRBV27
J: TRBJ1-3
CDR3: CASSPLGGLGNTIYF
DNA: TGTGCCAGCAGTCCCCTCGGGGGATTGGGAAACACCATATATTTT

size: -
D: -
V: TRBV5-1
J: TRBJ2-3
CDR3: CASKRGGPLGTDTQYF
DNA: TGCGCCAGCAAGAGAGGGGGGCCCCTTGGCACAGATACGCAGTATTTT

size: -
D: -
V: TRBV27
J: TRBJ2-3
CDR3: CASSLSGTQGTQYF
DNA: TGTGCCAGCAGTTTATCGGGGACACAAGGAACGCAGTATTTT

size: -
D: -
V: TRBV5-1
J: TRBJ1-1
CDR3: CASSSQVMNTEAFF
DNA: TGCGCCAGCAGCTCGCAGGTCATGAACACTGAAGCTTTCTTT

size: -
D: -
V: TRBV7-3
J: TRBJ2-7
CDR3: CASSLGPGQREYF
DNA: TGTGCCAGCAGCTTAGGCCCTGGCCAGAGGGAGTACTTC

size: -
D: -
V: TRBV6-5
J: TRBJ1-1
CDR3: CASSYGREVTEAFF
DNA: TGTGCCAGCAGTTACGGGCGGGAGGTCACTGAAGCTTTCTTT

size: -
D: TRBD1
V: TRBV3-1/TRBV3-2
J: TRBJ2-3
CDR3: CASSTLRGQGTDTQYF
DNA: TGTGCCAGCAGCACCCTGAGGGGACAGGGGACAGATACGCAGTATTTT

size: -
D: TRBD1
V: TRBV15
J: TRBJ1-1
CDR3: CATSRDRDRGDTEAFF
DNA: TGTGCCACCAGCAGAGACCGGGACAGGGGAGACACTGAAGCTTTCTTT

size: once
D: TRBD1
V: TRBV19
J: TRBJ1-1
CDR3: CASSLPGGAHTEAFF
DNA: TGTGCCAGTAGTCTCCCAGGGGGCGCGCACACTGAAGCTTTCTTT

size: -
D: -
V: TRBV6-5
J: TRBJ1-1
CDR3: CASRGASTEAFF
DNA: TGTGCCAGCAGAGGGGCATCCACTGAAGCTTTCTTT

size: -
D: -
V: TRBV19
J: TRBJ1-2
CDR3: CASSIGARAGGYTF
DNA: TGTGCCAGTAGTATAGGGGCCCGGGCGGGTGGCTACACCTTC

size: -
D: TRBD2
V: TRBV5-1
J: TRBJ2-3
CDR3: CASRSGLAGTDTQYF
DNA: TGCGCCAGCAGATCGGGACTAGCAGGGACAGATACGCAGTATTTT

size: -
D: -
V: TRBV6-1
J: TRBJ1-2
CDR3: CASSEGTHSNYGYTF
DNA: TGTGCCAGCAGTGAAGGGACACATTCTAACTATGGCTACACCTTC

size: -
D: TRBD2
V: TRBV11-2
J: TRBJ2-3
CDR3: CASRFAGGPNTDTQYF
DNA: TGTGCCAGCAGATTCGCGGGAGGGCCAAACACAGATACGCAGTATTTT

size: -
D: TRBD2
V: TRBV2
J: TRBJ2-7
CDR3: CASSEVSGRDPSYEQYF
DNA: TGTGCCAGCAGTGAGGTTAGCGGGAGGGACCCCTCCTACGAGCAGTACTTC

size: -
D: -
V: TRBV5-1
J: TRBJ1-1
CDR3: CASSLVDTEAFF
DNA: TGCGCCAGCAGCTTGGTGGACACTGAAGCTTTCTTT

size: -
D: -
V: TRBV9
J: TRBJ2-1
CDR3: CASSVLSYPDKEQFF
DNA: TGTGCCAGCAGCGTATTGTCATACCCGGATAAGGAGCAGTTCTTC

size: -
D: TRBD2
V: TRBV24-1
J: TRBJ2-3
CDR3: CATSDLTSGGPTDTQYF
DNA: TGTGCCACCAGTGACCTTACTAGCGGGGGCCCCACAGATACGCAGTATTTT

size: -
D: -
V: TRBV19
J: TRBJ2-5
CDR3: CASSNRETQYF
DNA: TGTGCCAGTAGTAATCGCGAGACCCAGTACTTC